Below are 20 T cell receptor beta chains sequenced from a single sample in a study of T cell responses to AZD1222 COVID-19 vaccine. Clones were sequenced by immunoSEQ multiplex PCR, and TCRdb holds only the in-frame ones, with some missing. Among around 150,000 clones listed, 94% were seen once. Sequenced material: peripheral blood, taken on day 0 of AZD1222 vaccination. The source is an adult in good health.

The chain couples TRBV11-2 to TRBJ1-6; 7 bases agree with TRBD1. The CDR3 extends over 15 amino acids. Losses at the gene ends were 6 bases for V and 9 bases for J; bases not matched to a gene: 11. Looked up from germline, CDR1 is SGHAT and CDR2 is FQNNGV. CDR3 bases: TGTGCCAGCAGTTCCAGGGACAGTGGTGTTTCACCCCTCCACTTT. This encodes CASSSRDSGVSPLHF.

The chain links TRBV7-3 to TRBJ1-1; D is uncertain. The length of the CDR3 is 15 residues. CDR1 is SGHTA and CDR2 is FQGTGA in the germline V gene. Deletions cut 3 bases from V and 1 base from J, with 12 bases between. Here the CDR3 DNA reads TGTGCCAGCAGCTTGACGCCTCGAGGGAACACTGAAGCTTTCTTT. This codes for CASSLTPRGNTEAFF.

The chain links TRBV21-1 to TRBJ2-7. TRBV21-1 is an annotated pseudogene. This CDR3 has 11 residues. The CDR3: CASSASYEQYF. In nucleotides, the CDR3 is TGTGCCAGCAGCGCCTCCTACGAGCAGTACTTC.

The CDR3 coding sequence is TGTGCCAGCAGTGATCCAGGCGACACCGGGGAGCTGTTTTTT. Protein: CASSDPGDTGELFF. The chain employs TRBV2 and TRBJ2-2; D uncertain. In germline, CDR1 is SNHLY, CDR2 FYNNEI. The V gene lost 3 bases and the J gene lost 3 bases, with 8 bases spanning the gap. The CDR3 contains 14 residues.

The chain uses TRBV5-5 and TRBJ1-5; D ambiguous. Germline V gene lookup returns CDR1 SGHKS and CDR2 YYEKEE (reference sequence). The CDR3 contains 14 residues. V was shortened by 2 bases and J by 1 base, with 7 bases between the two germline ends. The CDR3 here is CASSFFLSNQPQHF. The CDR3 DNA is TGTGCCAGCAGCTTTTTTCTAAGCAATCAGCCCCAGCATTTT.

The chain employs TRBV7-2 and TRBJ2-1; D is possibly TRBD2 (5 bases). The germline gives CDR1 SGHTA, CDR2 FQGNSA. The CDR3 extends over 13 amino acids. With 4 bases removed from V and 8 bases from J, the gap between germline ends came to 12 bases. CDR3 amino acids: CASSWTRKDEQFF. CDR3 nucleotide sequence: TGTGCCAGCAGCTGGACTCGGAAGGATGAGCAGTTCTTC.

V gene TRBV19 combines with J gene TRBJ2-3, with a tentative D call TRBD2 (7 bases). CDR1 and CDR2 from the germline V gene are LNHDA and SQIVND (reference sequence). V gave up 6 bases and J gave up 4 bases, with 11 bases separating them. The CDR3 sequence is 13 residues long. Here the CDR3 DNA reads TGTGCCAGTAGACCGGGGGGCCCAGATACGCAGTATTTT. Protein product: CASRPGGPDTQYF.

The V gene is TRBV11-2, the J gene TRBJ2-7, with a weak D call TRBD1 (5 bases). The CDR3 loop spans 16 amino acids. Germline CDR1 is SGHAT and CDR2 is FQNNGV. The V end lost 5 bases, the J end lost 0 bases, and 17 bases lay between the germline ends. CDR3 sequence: CASSPIQRRGSYEQYF. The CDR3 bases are TGTGCCAGCAGCCCTATCCAGCGTAGGGGCTCCTACGAGCAGTACTTC.

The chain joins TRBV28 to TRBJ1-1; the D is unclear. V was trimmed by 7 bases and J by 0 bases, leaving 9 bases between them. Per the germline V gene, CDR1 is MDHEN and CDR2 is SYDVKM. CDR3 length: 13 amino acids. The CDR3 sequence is CASNPTVNTEAFF. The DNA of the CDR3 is TGTGCCAGCAACCCGACGGTGAACACTGAAGCTTTCTTT.

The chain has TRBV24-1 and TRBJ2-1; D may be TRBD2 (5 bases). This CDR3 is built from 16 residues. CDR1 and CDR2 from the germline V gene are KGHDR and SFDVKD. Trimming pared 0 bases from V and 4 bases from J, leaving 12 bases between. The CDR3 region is CATSDLRAREYNEQFF. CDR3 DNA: TGTGCCACCAGTGATTTGAGAGCTAGGGAGTACAATGAGCAGTTCTTC.

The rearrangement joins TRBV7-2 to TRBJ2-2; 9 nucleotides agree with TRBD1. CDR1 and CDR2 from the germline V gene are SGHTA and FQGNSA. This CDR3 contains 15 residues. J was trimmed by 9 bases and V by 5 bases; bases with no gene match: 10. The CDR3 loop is CASSPQGAKFRELFF. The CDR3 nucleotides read TGTGCCAGCAGCCCACAGGGGGCCAAATTCCGGGAGCTGTTTTTT.

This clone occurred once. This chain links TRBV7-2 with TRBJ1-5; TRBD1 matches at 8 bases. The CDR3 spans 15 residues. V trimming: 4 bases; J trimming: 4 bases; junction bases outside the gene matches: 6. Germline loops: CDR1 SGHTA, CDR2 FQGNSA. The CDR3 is CASSSYRGLNQPQHF. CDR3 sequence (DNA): TGTGCCAGCAGCTCCTACAGGGGGTTGAATCAGCCCCAGCATTTT. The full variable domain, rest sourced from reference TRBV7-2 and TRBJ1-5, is GAGVSQSPSNKVTEKGKDVELRCDPISGHTALYWYRQSLGQGLEFLIYFQGNSAPDKSGLPSDRFSAERTGGSVSTLTIQRTQQEDSAVYLCASSSYRGLNQPQHFGDGTRLSIL.

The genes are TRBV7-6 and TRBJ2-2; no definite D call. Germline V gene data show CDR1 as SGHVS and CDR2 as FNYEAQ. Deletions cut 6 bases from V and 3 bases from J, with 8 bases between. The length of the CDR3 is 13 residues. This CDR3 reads CASRPDHTGELFF. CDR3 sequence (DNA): TGTGCCAGCAGACCCGATCACACCGGGGAGCTGTTTTTT.

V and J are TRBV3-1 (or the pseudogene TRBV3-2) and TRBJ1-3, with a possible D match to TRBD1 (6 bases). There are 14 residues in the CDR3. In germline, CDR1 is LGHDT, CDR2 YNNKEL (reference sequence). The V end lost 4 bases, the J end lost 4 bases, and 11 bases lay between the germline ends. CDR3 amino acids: CASSRGASGNTIYF. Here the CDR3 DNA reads TGTGCCAGCAGCCGGGGGGCTTCAGGAAACACCATATATTTT.

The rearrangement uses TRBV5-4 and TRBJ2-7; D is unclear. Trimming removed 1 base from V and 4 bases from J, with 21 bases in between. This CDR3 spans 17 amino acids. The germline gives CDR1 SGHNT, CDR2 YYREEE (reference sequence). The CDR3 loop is CASSLSRGNRVSYEQYF. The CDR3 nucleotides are TGTGCCAGCAGCTTGAGTAGAGGAAACCGGGTGTCATACGAGCAGTACTTC.

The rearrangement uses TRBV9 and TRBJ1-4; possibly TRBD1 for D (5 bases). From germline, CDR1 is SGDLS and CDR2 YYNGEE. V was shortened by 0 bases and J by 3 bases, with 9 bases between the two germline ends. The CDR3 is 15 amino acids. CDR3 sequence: CASSVGGGANEKLFF. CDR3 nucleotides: TGTGCCAGCAGCGTAGGGGGAGGGGCTAATGAAAAACTGTTTTTT. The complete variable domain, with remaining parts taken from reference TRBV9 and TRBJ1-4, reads DSGVTQTPKHLITATGQRVTLRCSPRSGDLSVYWYQQSLDQGLQFLIQYYNGEERAKGNILERFSAQQFPDLHSELNLSSLELGDSALYFCASSVGGGANEKLFFGSGTQLSVL.

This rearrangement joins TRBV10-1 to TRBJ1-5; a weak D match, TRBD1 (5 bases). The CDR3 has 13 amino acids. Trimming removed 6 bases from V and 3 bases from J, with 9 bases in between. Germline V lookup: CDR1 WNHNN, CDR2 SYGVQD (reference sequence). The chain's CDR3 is CASSGQFNQPQHF. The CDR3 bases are TGCGCCAGCAGCGGACAATTCAATCAGCCCCAGCATTTT.

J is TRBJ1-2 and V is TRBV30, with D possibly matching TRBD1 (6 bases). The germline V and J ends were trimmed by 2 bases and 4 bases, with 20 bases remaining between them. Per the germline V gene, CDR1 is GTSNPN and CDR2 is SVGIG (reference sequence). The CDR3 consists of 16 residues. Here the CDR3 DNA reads TGTGCCTGGAGTATCCTGGACAGCAAACAAACCTATGGCTACACCTTC. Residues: CAWSILDSKQTYGYTF. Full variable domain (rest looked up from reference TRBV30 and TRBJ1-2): SQTIHQWPATLVQPVGSPLSLECTVEGTSNPNLYWYRQAAGRGLQLLFYSVGIGQISSEVPQNLSASRPQDRQFILSSKKLLLSDSGFYLCAWSILDSKQTYGYTFGSGTRLTVV.

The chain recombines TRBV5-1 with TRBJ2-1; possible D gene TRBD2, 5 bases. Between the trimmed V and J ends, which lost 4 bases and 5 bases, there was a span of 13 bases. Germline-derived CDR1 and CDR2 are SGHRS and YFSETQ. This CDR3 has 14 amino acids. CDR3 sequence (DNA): TGCGCCAGCAGCCCCGGGGAACTAGACAATGAGCAGTTCTTC. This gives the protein CASSPGELDNEQFF.

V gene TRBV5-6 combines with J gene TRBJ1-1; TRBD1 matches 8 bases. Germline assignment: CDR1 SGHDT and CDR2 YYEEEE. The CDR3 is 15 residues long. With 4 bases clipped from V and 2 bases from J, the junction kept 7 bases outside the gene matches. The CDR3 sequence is CASSPSGTGNTEAFF. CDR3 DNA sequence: TGTGCCAGCAGCCCGTCCGGGACAGGAAACACTGAAGCTTTCTTT.